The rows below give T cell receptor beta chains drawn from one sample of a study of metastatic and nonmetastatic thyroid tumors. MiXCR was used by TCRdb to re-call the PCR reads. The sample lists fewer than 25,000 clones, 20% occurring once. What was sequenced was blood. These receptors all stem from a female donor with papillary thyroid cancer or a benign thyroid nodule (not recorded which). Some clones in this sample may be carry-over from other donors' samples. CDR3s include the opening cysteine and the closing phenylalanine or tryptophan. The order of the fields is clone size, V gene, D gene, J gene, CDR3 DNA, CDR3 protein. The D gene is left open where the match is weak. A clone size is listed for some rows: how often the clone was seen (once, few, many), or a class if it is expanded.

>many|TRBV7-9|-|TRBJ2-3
TGTGCCAGCAGCCGGGCCTCTAGCACAGATACGCAGTATTTT
CASSRASSTDTQYF
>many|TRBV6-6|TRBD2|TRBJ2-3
TGTGCCAGCAGTTACAGTGGCGGGGGGGCCACAGATACGCAGTATTTT
CASSYSGGGATDTQYF
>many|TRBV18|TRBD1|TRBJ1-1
TGTGCCAGCTCACCCCTGCCCCCCACAGGGGGAAGGAACACTGAAGCTTTCTTT
CASSPLPPTGGRNTEAFF
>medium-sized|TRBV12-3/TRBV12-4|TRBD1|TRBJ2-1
TGTGCCAGCAGTTTAGACAGGGGCTCCTACAATGAGCAGTTCTTC
CASSLDRGSYNEQFF
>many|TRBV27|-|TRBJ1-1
TGTGCCAGCAGTTCGTACATGAACACTGAAGCTTTCTTT
CASSSYMNTEAFF
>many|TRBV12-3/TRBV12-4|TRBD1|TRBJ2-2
TGTGCCAGCAGTTTAGCACAGGGGATGAACCCCGGGGAGCTGTTTTTT
CASSLAQGMNPGELFF
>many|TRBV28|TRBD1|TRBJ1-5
TGTGCCAGCAGTTTCCAACCGACAGGGATTCAGCCCCAGCATTTT
CASSFQPTGIQPQHF
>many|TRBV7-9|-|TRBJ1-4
TGTGCCAGCAGCTTGGGGGATGAAAAACTGTTTTTT
CASSLGDEKLFF
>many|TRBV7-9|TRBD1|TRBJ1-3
TGTGCCAGCAGCCCAGCTTTACGAGGGACAGGGAGTGGAAACACCATATATTTT
CASSPALRGTGSGNTIYF
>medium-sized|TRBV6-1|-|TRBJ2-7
TGTGCCAGCAGTCTTCTGTCCTCCTACGAGCAGTACTTC
CASSLLSSYEQYF
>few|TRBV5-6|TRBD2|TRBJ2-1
TGTGCCAGCAGACCCCCCGGCGGGGGGAGGTACAATGAGCAGTTCTTC
CASRPPGGGRYNEQFF
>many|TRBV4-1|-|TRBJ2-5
TGCGCCAGCAGCCCACAACAGGGCTCAAAGGCTAACCAAGAGACCCAGTACTTC
CASSPQQGSKANQETQYF
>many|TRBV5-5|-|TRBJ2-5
TGTGCCAGCAGCTTAGTACCTCCTGAGACCCAGTACTTC
CASSLVPPETQYF
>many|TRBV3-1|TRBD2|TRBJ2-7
TGTGCCAGCAGCCCGACTAGCTACAACACCTACGAGCAGTACTTC
CASSPTSYNTYEQYF
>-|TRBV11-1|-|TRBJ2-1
TGTGCCAGCAGCGATTCGCTAGTTGTACATGAGCAGTGCTTC
CASSDSLVVHEQCF
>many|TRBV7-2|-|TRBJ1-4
TGTGCCAGCAGCTTAGGAGGGGATGAAAAACTGTTTTTT
CASSLGGDEKLFF
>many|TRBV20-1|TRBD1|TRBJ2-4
TGCAGTGCTAGACTTACAGGGGGAAGGGCCAAAAACATTCAGTACTTC
CSARLTGGRAKNIQYF
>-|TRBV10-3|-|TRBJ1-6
TGTGCCATCAGTGAGTCGTACCAGGGGTCGACCTATAATTCACCCCTCCACTTT
CAISESYQGSTYNSPLHF
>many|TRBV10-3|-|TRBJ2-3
TGTGCCATCAGCCAGGGTCGAATCACAGATACGCAGTATTTT
CAISQGRITDTQYF